This TCR beta chain was sequenced for a study of shared clonotypes between healthy human individuals. Study-wide results and limits: There were few donors, and this limited the genetic and exposure-history diversity represented.

Within Nashville, Tennessee resided all donors, each a Caucasian adult. The germline V gene encodes CDR1 SGHTA and CDR2 FQGNSA. The CDR3 sequence is 15 residues long. V was pared by 1 base and J by 1 base, with 11 bases between. At a deep level, the assay was run. Data came from immunoSEQ multiplex PCR; TCRdb stores just in-frame clones and leaves some out. This table has approximately 1,000,000 clones, 77% appearing once. Of note for this clone: Its antigen remains unknown.

The TCR sequence derives from a man aged 18 to 29 in good health. Some clones in this sample may be carry-over from other donors' samples. This chain joins TRBV7-2 and TRBJ2-7; D perhaps matches TRBD2 (6 bases). Sample: memory CD4+ T cells from PBMCs. Stated subset: CD45RA-negative fraction. Here the CDR3 reads CASSLVLAASYEQYF. Written as DNA, the CDR3 is TGTGCCAGCAGCTTAGTACTAGCTGCATCCTACGAGCAGTACTTC. The full variable domain, rest sourced from reference TRBV7-2 and TRBJ2-7, is GAGVSQSPSNKVTEKGKDVELRCDPISGHTALYWYRQSLGQGLEFLIYFQGNSAPDKSGLPSDRFSAERTGGSVSTLTIQRTQQEDSAVYLCASSLVLAASYEQYFGPGTRLTVT.